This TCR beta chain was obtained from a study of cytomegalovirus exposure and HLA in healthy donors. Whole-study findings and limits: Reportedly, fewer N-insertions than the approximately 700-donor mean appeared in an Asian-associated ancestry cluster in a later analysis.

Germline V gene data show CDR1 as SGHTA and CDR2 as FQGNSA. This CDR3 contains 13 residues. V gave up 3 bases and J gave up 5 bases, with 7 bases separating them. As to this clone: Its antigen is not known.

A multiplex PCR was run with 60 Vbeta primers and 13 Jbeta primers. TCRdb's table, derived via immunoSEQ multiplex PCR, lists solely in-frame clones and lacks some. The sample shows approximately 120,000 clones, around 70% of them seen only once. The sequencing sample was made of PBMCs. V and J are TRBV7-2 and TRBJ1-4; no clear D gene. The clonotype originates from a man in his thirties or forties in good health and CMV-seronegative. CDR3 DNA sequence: TGTGCCAGCAGCTTCACAGACAATGAAAAACTGTTTTTT. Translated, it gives CASSFTDNEKLFF.